This TCR beta chain stems from a study of T cells in Graves' hyperthyroidism and ophthalmopathy. Per the germline V gene, CDR1 is SGHNT and CDR2 is YYREEE (reference sequence). J gave up 1 base and V 4 bases, and 3 bases lay outside the gene matches. The CDR3 sequence is 15 residues long. Only a few counts were recorded for this clonotype. Amplified TCR beta CDR3 regions came from RNA transcripts. An initial round of RT-PCR targeting the TCR CDR3 relied on the HTBI primer set. In TCRdb, the multiplex PCR reads were re-called with MiXCR into one record per CDR3 protein. This sample has about 640,000 distinct CDR3 sequences, with around 20% found just once.

This sequence was found in a man aged 25-45 years with Graves' ophthalmopathy. V and J are TRBV5-4 and TRBJ2-2; 8 bases match TRBD1. The sample taken for sequencing was blood. The CDR3 nucleotides read TGTGCCAGCAGCATCACAGGGGGGAACACCGGGGAGCTGTTTTTT. Encoded protein: CASSITGGNTGELFF.